The 31 T cell receptor beta chains given below trace back to one sample, sequenced in a study of identical twins. TCRdb ran MiXCR on the 5' RACE reads and lists one entry per CDR3 protein. The sample has approximately 890,000 distinct CDR3 sequences, 9% to 15% seen once; the top ten hold around 1.5%. This same sample was also taken into another study, of yellow fever vaccine responses in identical twins.

Input material: PBMCs. These receptors were taken from a woman younger than 35 in good health.

This clonotype was picked up a small number of times. The CDR3 loop reads CASSLGQVGVGKLFF. The CDR3 nucleotides read TGTGCCAGCAGTTTGGGACAGGTGGGAGTTGGGAAACTGTTTTTT. The rearrangement joins TRBV12-3 or TRBV12-4 to TRBJ1-4; 8 nucleotides agree with TRBD1. V lost 3 bases and J lost 11; bases outside the gene matches: 11. The CDR3 loop spans 15 amino acids.

The chain employs TRBV3-1 and TRBJ2-3; weak D call: TRBD2 (7 bases). The germline CDR1 and CDR2 sequences are LGHDT and YNNKEL (reference sequence). The CDR3 spans 15 residues. The V end lost 1 base, the J end lost 4 bases, and 12 bases lay between the germline ends. The CDR3 protein is CASSQGGGLADTQYF. The CDR3 DNA reads as TGTGCCAGCAGCCAAGGGGGGGGGCTGGCAGATACGCAGTATTTT.

The V and J genes are TRBV11-2 and TRBJ2-1, with TRBD1 identical over 7 bases. Germline CDR1 and CDR2: SGHAT and FQNNGV. V lost 5 bases and J lost 4; bases outside the gene matches: 5. The CDR3 length is 14 residues. The CDR3 nucleotides are TGTGCCAGCAGCCCGGACAGGATTTACAATGAGCAGTTCTTC. It yields the protein CASSPDRIYNEQFF.

This clonotype showed up just a few times. The chain carries TRBV9 and TRBJ2-2; D is ambiguous. CDR1 is SGDLS, CDR2 YYNGEE, per germline. There are 15 residues in the CDR3. The V end was cut by 2 bases, the J end by 4 bases, with 12 bases between. For the CDR3, the DNA is TGTGCCAGCAGCGTTGATCCTAGAGGCACCGGGGAGCTGTTTTTT. Residues: CASSVDPRGTGELFF.

The V and J genes are TRBV21-1 and TRBJ2-7; the D segment call TRBD2 is taken from the table without a DNA check. TRBV21-1 counts as a pseudogene. The CDR3 is made up of 13 amino acids. CDR3 DNA sequence: TGTGCCAGCAGCAAATCTAGTCGCCACGAGCAGTACGTC. Protein product: CASSKSSRHEQYV.

This clonotype was detected many times. The CDR3 sequence: CAIKGTGSYNEQFF. The CDR3 DNA follows: TGTGCTATTAAGGGGACAGGGTCCTACAATGAGCAGTTCTTC. The rearrangement links TRBV2 to TRBJ2-1, with 9 positions matching TRBD1. The germline CDR1 and CDR2 sequences are SNHLY and FYNNEI. The CDR3 has 14 amino acids.

This clonotype was picked up a small number of times. The chain joins TRBV6-1 to TRBJ1-1; tentative D call: TRBD1 (5 bases). Between the trimmed V and J ends, which lost 6 bases and 0 bases, there was a span of 11 bases. Germline V gene lookup returns CDR1 MNHNS and CDR2 SASEGT. This CDR3 contains 14 residues. This CDR3 reads CASRQDSMNTEAFF. CDR3 in DNA: TGTGCCAGCAGACAAGACAGCATGAACACTGAAGCTTTCTTT.

V gene TRBV20-1 combines with J gene TRBJ2-2; 10 nucleotides agree with TRBD2. The germline V gene has CDR1 DFQATT and CDR2 SNEGSKA (reference sequence). The length of the CDR3 is 16 residues. The junction had 10 bases not matched to a gene; V was cut back by 3 bases and J by 6 bases. CDR3 in DNA: TGCAGTGCTAGCCGGCCCGGGCTAGCGGGGGCCGGGGAGCTGTTTTTT. It is translated as CSASRPGLAGAGELFF.

This clonotype was picked up a small number of times. This chain joins TRBV27 and TRBJ2-5, with D tentatively TRBD2 (5 bases). CDR3 length equals 14 residues. Germline V gene lookup returns CDR1 MNHEY and CDR2 SMNVEV (reference sequence). The V end lost 4 bases, the J end lost 5 bases, and 14 bases lay between the germline ends. The CDR3 DNA reads as TGTGCCAGCAGTTCCCCCGGTAGGAGGGAGACCCAGTACTTC. Protein sequence: CASSSPGRRETQYF.

The chain employs TRBV2 and TRBJ2-7; 11 bases align to TRBD2. Germline V gene sequence: CDR1 SNHLY, CDR2 FYNNEI. Trimming at V came to 6 bases and at J to 7 bases, leaving 11 bases not matched to a gene. The CDR3 runs 15 residues. CDR3 in DNA: TGTGCCAGCAGACAAACTAGCGGGGGTTACCGAGAGCAGTACTTC. This translates into CASRQTSGGYREQYF.

This clonotype was counted between two and nine times. J is TRBJ1-5 and V is TRBV5-1, with D maybe TRBD1 (5 bases). The V and J ends lost 4 bases and 3 bases respectively, with 14 bases between them. Germline assignment: CDR1 SGHRS and CDR2 YFSETQ. CDR3 length: 15 residues. The CDR3 DNA reads TGCGCCAGCAGCCCCAACGGGGGGGTCAATCAGCCCCAGCATTTT. Translation gives CASSPNGGVNQPQHF.

V is TRBV28 and J is TRBJ1-2, with 8 bases fitting TRBD1. Germline V gene data show CDR1 as MDHEN and CDR2 as SYDVKM. V dropped 6 bases and J dropped 4; count of bases not matched to a gene: 16. The CDR3 sequence is 17 residues long. The CDR3 sequence is CASSQDRVGGIRYGYTF. The CDR3 DNA reads as TGTGCCAGCAGCCAGGACAGGGTAGGGGGAATCCGCTATGGCTACACCTTC.

This clonotype appeared many times. The chain joins TRBV4-1 to TRBJ2-5; tentatively, D is TRBD2 (5 bases). The V end was cut by 3 bases, the J end by 4 bases, with 21 bases between. The CDR3 is 17 amino acids. The germline V gene encodes CDR1 MGHRA and CDR2 YSYEKL. The CDR3, as DNA: TGCGCCAGCAGCCACCCTCTCGGGAAGGCTTTGAGAGAGACCCAGTACTTC. Residues: CASSHPLGKALRETQYF.

The chain employs TRBV6-1 and TRBJ1-2; D unclear. The CDR3 loop spans 10 amino acids. Germline V CDR1 and CDR2: MNHNS, SASEGT. Trimming shortened V by 9 bases and J by 6 bases, and 8 bases separated the two germline ends. The CDR3 spells CASLTDGYTF. The CDR3 bases are TGTGCCAGTCTGACGGATGGCTACACCTTC.

The rearrangement joins TRBV3-1 to TRBJ2-7; perhaps TRBD2 as D (5 bases). The CDR3 is 15 amino acids. Between the trimmed V and J ends, which lost 1 base and 2 bases, there was a span of 12 bases. CDR1 is LGHDT, CDR2 YNNKEL, per germline (reference sequence). The CDR3 loop reads CASSQGPSITYEQYF. CDR3 in DNA: TGTGCCAGCAGCCAAGGCCCTAGCATCACCTACGAGCAGTACTTC.

The chain carries TRBV29-1 and TRBJ2-5; the match to TRBD1 covers 12 bases. The V and J ends lost 2 bases and 7 bases, in that order; junction bases with no gene match: 11. The germline gives CDR1 SQVTM, CDR2 ANQGSEA. There are 16 residues in the CDR3. This chain's CDR3 is CSVELLGQGALATQYF. The DNA of the CDR3 is TGCAGCGTTGAACTTTTGGGACAGGGGGCCTTAGCGACCCAGTACTTC.

This clonotype has just a few counts. The CDR3 DNA reads TGCAGCGTTTCCCCGAGGTTGGTGAAGGACACTGAAGCTTTCTTT. It is translated as CSVSPRLVKDTEAFF. The J gene is TRBJ1-1, the V gene TRBV29-1; D unresolved. Trimming shortened V by 5 bases and J by 3 bases, and 19 bases separated the two germline ends. CDR3 length: 15 amino acids. The germline CDR1 and CDR2 sequences are SQVTM and ANQGSEA.

This chain uses TRBV7-9 with TRBJ2-7; D perhaps matches TRBD1 (6 bases). Trimming shortened V by 2 bases and J by 6 bases, and 14 bases separated the two germline ends. CDR1 is SEHNR and CDR2 is FQNEAQ in the germline V gene (reference sequence). The CDR3 extends over 14 amino acids. The CDR3, as DNA: TGTGCCAGCAGCTTAACAGGGAAGGTTTCCGAGCAGTACGTC. Amino acid sequence: CASSLTGKVSEQYV.

This clonotype was observed a handful of times. This rearrangement joins TRBV10-2 to TRBJ1-2; 8 nucleotides agree with TRBD1. The germline CDR1 and CDR2 sequences are WSHSY and SAAADI. Unmatched junction bases numbered 2, after V lost 8 bases and J lost 0 bases. The CDR3 extends over 13 amino acids. CDR3 in DNA: TGCGCCAGCCACAGGGGGGCTAACTATGGCTACACCTTC. Protein sequence: CASHRGANYGYTF.

This clonotype was detected only a few times. The chain combines TRBV5-5 with TRBJ2-4, with a possible D match to TRBD1 (6 bases). V was pared by 10 bases and J by 10 bases, with 18 bases between. The germline gives CDR1 SGHKS, CDR2 YYEKEE (reference sequence). The CDR3 spans 12 residues. The CDR3 sequence is CASSGWQGIQYF. The CDR3 nucleotides are TGTGCCTCCAGTGGGTGGCAGGGGATTCAGTACTTC.

This clonotype was seen more than once but under ten times. The chain recombines TRBV4-1 with TRBJ2-2; D gene uncertain. The CDR3 runs to 17 residues. V shed 0 bases and J shed 1 base, with 12 bases lying between them. Germline V CDR1 and CDR2: MGHRA, YSYEKL. The CDR3 loop reads CASSQDWQIKNTGELFF. CDR3 DNA: TGCGCCAGCAGCCAAGATTGGCAGATAAAGAACACCGGGGAGCTGTTTTTT.

This clonotype was seen only a few times. This chain uses TRBV20-1 with TRBJ2-3, with 8 positions matching TRBD2. Germline lookup yields CDR1 DFQATT and CDR2 SNEGSKA (reference sequence). The CDR3 length is 14 residues. Trimming at V came to 6 bases and at J to 6 bases, leaving 11 bases not matched to a gene. CDR3: CSAESGSPLDTQYF. CDR3 bases: TGCAGTGCCGAGAGCGGGAGCCCCTTGGATACGCAGTATTTT.

This clonotype was found a few times. The genes are TRBV12-3 or TRBV12-4 and TRBJ2-1; 7 bases fit TRBD2. The CDR3 length is 13 residues. Trimming removed 5 bases from V and 9 bases from J; junction bases left unmatched: 7. CDR3 residues: CASSMKRGVEQFF. CDR3 in DNA: TGTGCCAGCAGTATGAAGCGGGGTGTTGAGCAGTTCTTC.

The chain links TRBV7-2 to TRBJ2-3; D uncertain. The CDR3 runs 16 residues. The V gene's germline CDR1 is SGHTA and CDR2 FQGNSA. Trimming removed 1 base at V and 2 bases at J, with 13 bases between. The CDR3 here is CASSLESTEPTDTQYF. The CDR3 DNA follows: TGTGCCAGCAGCTTAGAGAGCACGGAGCCCACAGATACGCAGTATTTT.

This clonotype showed up just a few times. V is TRBV4-1 and J is TRBJ2-2; D is unresolved. Germline values: CDR1 MGHRA, CDR2 YSYEKL. The length of the CDR3 is 13 residues. The V end was cut by 4 bases, the J end by 4 bases, with 7 bases between. The CDR3 coding sequence is TGCGCCAGCAGCCGACCTAGCACCGGGGAGCTGTTTTTT. This translates into CASSRPSTGELFF.

Only a few counts were recorded for this clonotype. The chain is built from TRBV7-9 and TRBJ1-1; D not certain. The V and J ends lost 2 bases and 6 bases respectively, with 16 bases between them. The germline gives CDR1 SEHNR, CDR2 FQNEAQ (reference sequence). The CDR3 has 15 residues. CDR3 region: CASSLREIAGAEAFF. CDR3 bases: TGTGCCAGCAGCTTACGAGAGATAGCGGGCGCTGAAGCTTTCTTT.

V gene TRBV10-3 combines with J gene TRBJ2-1, with 9 bases fitting TRBD2. The length of the CDR3 is 15 residues. With 2 bases clipped from V and 6 bases from J, the junction kept 5 bases outside the gene matches. Germline V CDR1 and CDR2: ENHRY, SYGVKD. The CDR3 DNA follows: TGTGCCATCAGTGAGACAGAGCGGGGGGTCAATGAGCAGTTCTTC. Translated: CAISETERGVNEQFF.

Only a few counts were recorded for this clonotype. V is TRBV5-1 and J is TRBJ1-2, with D possibly TRBD1 on 5 matching bases. CDR1 SGHRS and CDR2 YFSETQ come from the germline V gene. Trimming took 0 bases from V and 3 from J, leaving 9 bases between them. The CDR3 is 14 residues long. The CDR3, as DNA: TGCGCCAGCAGCTTGGAGGGGTCGGACTATGGCTACACCTTC. Residues: CASSLEGSDYGYTF.

The chain is built from TRBV29-1 and TRBJ2-5; a possible D gene is TRBD2 (7 bases). Germline CDR1 reads SQVTM; CDR2 reads ANQGSEA. Trimming removed 3 bases at V and 5 bases at J, with 16 bases between. CDR3 size: 14 residues. The CDR3 DNA reads as TGCAGCGTTGATAGGGGGGGTCGAGGGGAGACCCAGTACTTC. Translation gives CSVDRGGRGETQYF.

J is TRBJ2-1 and V is TRBV20-1; unclear D gene. Germline values: CDR1 DFQATT, CDR2 SNEGSKA (reference sequence). The CDR3 is 12 residues long. V dropped 6 bases and J dropped 3 bases, with 9 bases sitting between them. The CDR3 DNA follows: TGCAGTGCCCTTAACCTCTACAATGAGCAGTTCTTC. It specifies CSALNLYNEQFF.

The chain carries TRBV6-1 and TRBJ2-6; D unclear. The CDR3 has 13 amino acids. In germline, CDR1 is MNHNS, CDR2 SASEGT. Trimming stripped 10 bases from V and 6 bases from J, with 13 bases between. The CDR3 region is CATAEPAANVLTF. Written as DNA, the CDR3 is TGTGCCACCGCTGAACCGGCGGCCAACGTCCTGACTTTC.